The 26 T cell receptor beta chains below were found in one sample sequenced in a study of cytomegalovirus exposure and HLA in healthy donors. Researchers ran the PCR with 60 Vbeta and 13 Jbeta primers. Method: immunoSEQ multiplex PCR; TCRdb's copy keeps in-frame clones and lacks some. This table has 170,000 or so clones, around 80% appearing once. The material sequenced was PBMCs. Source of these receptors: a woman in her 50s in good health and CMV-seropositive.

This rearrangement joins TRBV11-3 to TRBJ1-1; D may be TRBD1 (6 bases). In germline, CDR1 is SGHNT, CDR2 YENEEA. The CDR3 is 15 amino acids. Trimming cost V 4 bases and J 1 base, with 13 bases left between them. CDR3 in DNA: TGTGCCAGCAGCTACCCCGGGACACCGAACACTGAAGCTTTCTTT. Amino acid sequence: CASSYPGTPNTEAFF.

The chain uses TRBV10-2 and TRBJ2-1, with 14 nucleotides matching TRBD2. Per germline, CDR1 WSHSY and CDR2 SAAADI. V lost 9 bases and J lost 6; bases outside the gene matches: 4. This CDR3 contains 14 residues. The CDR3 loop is CASGTSGGGNEQFF. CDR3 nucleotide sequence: TGCGCCAGTGGGACTAGCGGGGGTGGCAATGAGCAGTTCTTC.

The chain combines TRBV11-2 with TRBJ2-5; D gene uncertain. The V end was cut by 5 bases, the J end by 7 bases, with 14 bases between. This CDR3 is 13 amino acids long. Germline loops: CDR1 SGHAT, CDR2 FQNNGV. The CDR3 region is CASSPLSKSTQYF. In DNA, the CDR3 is TGTGCCAGCAGCCCTTTGTCTAAGTCGACCCAGTACTTC.

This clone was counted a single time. As DNA, the CDR3 is TGTGCCAGCAGCCTCCGGGACAGGGGTTGGTCACCCCTCCACTTT. Translating it yields CASSLRDRGWSPLHF. The chain has TRBV7-3 and TRBJ1-6; 10 positions agree with TRBD1. The CDR3 runs 15 residues. Germline assignment: CDR1 SGHTA and CDR2 FQGTGA. V lost 5 bases, J lost 10 bases, and 8 bases stayed unmatched. The whole variable domain, remainder taken from reference TRBV7-3 and TRBJ1-6, is GAGVSQTPSNKVTEKGKYVELRCDPISGHTALYWYRQSLGQGPEFLIYFQGTGAADDSGLPNDRFFAVRPEGSVSTLKIQRTERGDSAVYLCASSLRDRGWSPLHFGNGTRLTVT.

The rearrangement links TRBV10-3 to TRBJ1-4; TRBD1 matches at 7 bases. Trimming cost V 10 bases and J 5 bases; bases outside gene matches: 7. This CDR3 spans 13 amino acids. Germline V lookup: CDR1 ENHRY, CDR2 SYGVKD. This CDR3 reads CATRDSQNEKLFF. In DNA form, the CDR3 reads TGTGCCACCCGGGACAGTCAGAATGAAAAACTGTTTTTT.

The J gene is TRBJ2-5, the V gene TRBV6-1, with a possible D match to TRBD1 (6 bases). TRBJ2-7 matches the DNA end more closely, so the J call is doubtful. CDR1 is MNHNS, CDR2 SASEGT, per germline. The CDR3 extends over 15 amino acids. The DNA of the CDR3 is TGTGCCAGCATGAAGGGACACCTACTATCCTACGAGCAGTACTTC. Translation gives CASMKGHLLSYEQYF.

The CDR3 DNA follows: TGTGCCATCAGTGAGTTTAAAAGGCCTAGCGGGGGGCCGAGCTCCTACAATGAGCAGTTCTTC. The encoded protein is CAISEFKRPSGGPSSYNEQFF. The chain has TRBV10-3 and TRBJ2-1; 11 bases match TRBD2. The CDR3 extends over 21 amino acids. With 1 base clipped from V and 0 bases from J, the junction kept 14 bases outside the gene matches. In germline, CDR1 is ENHRY, CDR2 SYGVKD.

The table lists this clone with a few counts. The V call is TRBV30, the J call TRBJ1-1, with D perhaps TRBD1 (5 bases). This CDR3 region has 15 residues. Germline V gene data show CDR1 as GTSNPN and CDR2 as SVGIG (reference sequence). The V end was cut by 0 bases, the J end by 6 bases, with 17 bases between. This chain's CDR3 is CAWSVRLRRGAEAFF. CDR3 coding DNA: TGTGCCTGGAGTGTACGTCTGCGGAGGGGAGCTGAAGCTTTCTTT.

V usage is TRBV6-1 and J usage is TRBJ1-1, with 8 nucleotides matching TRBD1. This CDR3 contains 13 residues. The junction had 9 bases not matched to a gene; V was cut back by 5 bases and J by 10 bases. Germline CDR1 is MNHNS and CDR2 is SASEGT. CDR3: CASSTGDRRGAFF. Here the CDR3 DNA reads TGTGCCAGCAGTACCGGGGACAGGAGAGGAGCTTTCTTT.

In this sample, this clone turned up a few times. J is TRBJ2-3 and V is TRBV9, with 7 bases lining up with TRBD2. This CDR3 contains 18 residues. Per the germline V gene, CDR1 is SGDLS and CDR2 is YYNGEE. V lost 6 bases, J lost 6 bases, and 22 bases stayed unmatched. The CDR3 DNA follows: TGTGCCAGCATCCCCCGCGGGGGACTCCCAGAGGTGGGGGATACGCAGTATTTT. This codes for CASIPRGGLPEVGDTQYF.

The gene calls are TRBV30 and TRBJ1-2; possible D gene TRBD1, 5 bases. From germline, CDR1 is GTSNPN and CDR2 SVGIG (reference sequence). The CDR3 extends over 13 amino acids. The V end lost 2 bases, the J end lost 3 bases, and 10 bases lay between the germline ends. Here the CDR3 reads CAWSTGDYYGYTF. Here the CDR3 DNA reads TGTGCCTGGAGTACGGGGGATTACTATGGCTACACCTTC.

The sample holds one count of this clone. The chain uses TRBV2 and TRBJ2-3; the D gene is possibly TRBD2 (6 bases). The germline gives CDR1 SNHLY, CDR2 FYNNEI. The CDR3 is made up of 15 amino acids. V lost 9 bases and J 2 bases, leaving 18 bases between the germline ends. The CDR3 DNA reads TGTGCCAGGGGAGGAACGGGCTCCCTCACAGATACGCAGTATTTT. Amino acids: CARGGTGSLTDTQYF.

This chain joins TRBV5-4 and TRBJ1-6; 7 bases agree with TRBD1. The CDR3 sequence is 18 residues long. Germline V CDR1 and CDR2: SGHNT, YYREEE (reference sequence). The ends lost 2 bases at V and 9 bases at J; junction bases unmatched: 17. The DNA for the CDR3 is TGTGCCAGCAGCTTACCCCCCGGACAGGCGGGATTTGGTTCACCCCTCCACTTT. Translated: CASSLPPGQAGFGSPLHF.

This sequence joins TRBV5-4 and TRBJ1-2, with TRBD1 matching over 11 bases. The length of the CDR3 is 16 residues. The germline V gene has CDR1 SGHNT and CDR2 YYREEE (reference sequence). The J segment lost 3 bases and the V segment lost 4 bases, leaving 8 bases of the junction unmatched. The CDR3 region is CASSPGGQGVDYGYTF. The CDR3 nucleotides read TGTGCCAGCAGCCCGGGGGGACAGGGGGTGGACTATGGCTACACCTTC.

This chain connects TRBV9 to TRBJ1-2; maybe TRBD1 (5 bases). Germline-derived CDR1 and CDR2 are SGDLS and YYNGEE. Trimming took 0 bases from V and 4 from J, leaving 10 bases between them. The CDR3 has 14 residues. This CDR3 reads CASSVEGPSYGYTF. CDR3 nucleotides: TGTGCCAGCAGCGTAGAGGGGCCCAGCTATGGCTACACCTTC.

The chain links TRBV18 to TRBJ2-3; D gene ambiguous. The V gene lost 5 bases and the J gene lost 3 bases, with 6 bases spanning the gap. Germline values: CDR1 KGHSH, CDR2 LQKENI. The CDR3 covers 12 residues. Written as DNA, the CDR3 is TGTGCCAGCTCAACCGGGACAGATACGCAGTATTTT. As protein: CASSTGTDTQYF.

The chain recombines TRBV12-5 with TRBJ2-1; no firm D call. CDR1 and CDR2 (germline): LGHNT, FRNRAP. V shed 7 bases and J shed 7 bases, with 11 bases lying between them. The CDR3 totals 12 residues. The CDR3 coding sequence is TGTGCTAGTGCCCCCCCCCGGAATGAGCAGTTCTTC. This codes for CASAPPRNEQFF.

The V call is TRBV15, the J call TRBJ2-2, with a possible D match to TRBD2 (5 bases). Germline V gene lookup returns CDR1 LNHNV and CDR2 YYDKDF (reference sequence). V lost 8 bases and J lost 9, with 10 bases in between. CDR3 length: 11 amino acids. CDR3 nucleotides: TGTGCCACCTACGGGAATAGGGAGCTGTTTTTT. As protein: CATYGNRELFF. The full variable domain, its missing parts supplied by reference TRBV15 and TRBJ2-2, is DAMVIQNPRYQVTQFGKPVTLSCSQTLNHNVMYWYQQKSSQAPKLLFHYYDKDFNNEADTPDNFQSRRPNTSFCFLDIRSPGLGDTAMYLCATYGNRELFFGEGSRLTVL.

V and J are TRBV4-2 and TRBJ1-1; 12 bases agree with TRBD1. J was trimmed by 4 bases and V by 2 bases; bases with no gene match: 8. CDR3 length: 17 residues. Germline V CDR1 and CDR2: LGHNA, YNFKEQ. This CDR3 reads CASSQTRDRGRGTEAFF. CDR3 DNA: TGTGCCAGCAGCCAAACCCGGGACAGGGGGCGAGGCACTGAAGCTTTCTTT.

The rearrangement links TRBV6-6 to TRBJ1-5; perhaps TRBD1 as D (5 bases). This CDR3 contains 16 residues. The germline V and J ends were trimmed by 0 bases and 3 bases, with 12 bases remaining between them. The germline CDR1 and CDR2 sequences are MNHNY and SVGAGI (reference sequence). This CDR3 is CASSYSPRGNNQPQHF. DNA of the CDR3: TGTGCCAGCAGTTACTCTCCTCGGGGGAACAATCAGCCCCAGCATTTT.

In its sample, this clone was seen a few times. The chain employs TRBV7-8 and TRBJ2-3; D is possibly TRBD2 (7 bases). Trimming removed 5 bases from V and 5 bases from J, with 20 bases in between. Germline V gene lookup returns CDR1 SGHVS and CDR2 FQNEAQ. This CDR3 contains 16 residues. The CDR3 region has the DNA TGTGCCAGCAGCCGAGGTGTGGGGGGGCCGGGAGATACGCAGTATTTT. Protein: CASSRGVGGPGDTQYF. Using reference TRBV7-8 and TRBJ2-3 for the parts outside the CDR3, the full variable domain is GAGVSQSPRYKVAKRGQDVALRCDPISGHVSLFWYQQALGQGPEFLTYFQNEAQLDKSGLPSDRFFAERPEGSVSTLKIQRTQQEDSAVYLCASSRGVGGPGDTQYFGPGTRLTVL.

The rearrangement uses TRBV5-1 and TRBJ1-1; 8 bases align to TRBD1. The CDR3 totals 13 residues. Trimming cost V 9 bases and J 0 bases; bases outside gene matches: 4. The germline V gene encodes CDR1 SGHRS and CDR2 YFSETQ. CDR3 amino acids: CATRTGLNTEAFF. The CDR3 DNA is TGCGCCACCAGGACAGGGCTGAACACTGAAGCTTTCTTT.

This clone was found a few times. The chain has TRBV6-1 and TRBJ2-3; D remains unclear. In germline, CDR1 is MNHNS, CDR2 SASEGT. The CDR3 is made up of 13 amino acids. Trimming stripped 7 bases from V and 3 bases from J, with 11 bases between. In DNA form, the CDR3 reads TGTGCCAGCACCGAAAGAGAGACAGATACGCAGTATTTT. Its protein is CASTERETDTQYF.

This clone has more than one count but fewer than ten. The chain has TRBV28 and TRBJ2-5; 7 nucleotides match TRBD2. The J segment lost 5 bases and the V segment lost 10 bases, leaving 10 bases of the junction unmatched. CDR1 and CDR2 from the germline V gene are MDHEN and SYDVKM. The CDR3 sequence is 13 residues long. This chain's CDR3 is CATWGGTTETQYF. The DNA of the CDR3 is TGTGCCACCTGGGGGGGGACGACGGAGACCCAGTACTTC.

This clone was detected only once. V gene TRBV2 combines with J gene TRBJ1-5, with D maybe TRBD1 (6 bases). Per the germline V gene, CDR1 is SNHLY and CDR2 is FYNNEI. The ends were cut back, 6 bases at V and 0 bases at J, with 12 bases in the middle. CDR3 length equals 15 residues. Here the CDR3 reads CASRWTAVSNQPQHF. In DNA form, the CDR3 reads TGTGCCAGCAGGTGGACAGCGGTTAGCAATCAGCCCCAGCATTTT. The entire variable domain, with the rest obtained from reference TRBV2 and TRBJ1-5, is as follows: EPEVTQTPSHQVTQMGQEVILRCVPISNHLYFYWYRQILGQKVEFLVSFYNNEISEKSEIFDDQFSVERPDGSNFTLKIRSTKLEDSAMYFCASRWTAVSNQPQHFGDGTRLSIL.

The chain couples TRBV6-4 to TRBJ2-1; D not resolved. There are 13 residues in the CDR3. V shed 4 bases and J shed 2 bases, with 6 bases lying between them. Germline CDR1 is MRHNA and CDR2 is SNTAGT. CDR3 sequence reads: CASSVEPYNEQFF. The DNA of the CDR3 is TGTGCCAGCAGTGTGGAGCCCTACAATGAGCAGTTCTTC.